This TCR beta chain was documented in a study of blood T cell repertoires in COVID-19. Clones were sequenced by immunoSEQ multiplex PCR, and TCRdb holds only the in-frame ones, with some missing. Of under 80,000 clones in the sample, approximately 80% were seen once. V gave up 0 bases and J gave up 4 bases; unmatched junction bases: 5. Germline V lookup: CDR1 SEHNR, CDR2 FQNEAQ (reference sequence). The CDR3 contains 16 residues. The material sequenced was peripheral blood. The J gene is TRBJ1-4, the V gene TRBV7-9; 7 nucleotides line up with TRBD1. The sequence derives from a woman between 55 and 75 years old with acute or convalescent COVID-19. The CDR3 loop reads CASSLATGTDNEKLFF. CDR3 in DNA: TGTGCCAGCAGCTTAGCCACCGGGACAGATAATGAAAAACTGTTTTTT.